Sequencing of this TCR beta chain was carried out in a study of T cells in Graves' hyperthyroidism and ophthalmopathy. This clonotype was found a few times. In the ophthalmopathy cohort, Clinical Activity Score was at least 3, NOSPECS grade at least 4, and duration under 3 months. Researchers amplified the TCR beta CDR3 regions from RNA transcripts. TCR CDR3 regions were first amplified by RT-PCR with HTBI primers. Each CDR3 protein gets one entry after TCRdb re-called the multiplex PCR reads with MiXCR. The repertoire holds fewer than 400,000 distinct CDR3 sequences, with roughly 13% as singletons. V lost 6 bases to trimming and J lost 9 bases, with 15 bases between them. Germline CDR1 is MNHEY and CDR2 is SVGAGI. The CDR3 loop spans 14 amino acids.

The gene calls are TRBV6-5 and TRBJ1-6; D gene uncertain. The clonotype comes from a man aged 45-60 years with Graves' ophthalmopathy. Sequencing used blood. The CDR3 region has the DNA TGTGCCAGCAGGGCACAAGGAATGAGTTCACCCCTCCACTTT. Protein sequence: CASRAQGMSSPLHF.